This T cell receptor (beta chain) was captured in a study of T cells in Graves' hyperthyroidism and ophthalmopathy. Broader study findings: Most expanded thyroid clonotypes above 0.001 recurred in blood.

Template material for amplifying TCR beta CDR3 regions consisted of RNA transcripts. Initially, a first-round RT-PCR of the TCR CDR3 employed the HTBI primer set. Using its own MiXCR run on the multiplex PCR reads, TCRdb lists one record per CDR3 protein. The table shows hundreds of thousands of distinct CDR3 sequences, with 14% occurring only once. Worth noting for this clonotype: Antigen unknown. A much larger clonotype is one base distant, so this may be a read error.

Thyroid ultrasound and orbital computed tomography, with clinical symptoms and serum thyroxine and TRAb, informed diagnoses. This CDR3 has 13 residues. The V gene lost 8 bases and the J gene lost 3 bases, with 14 bases spanning the gap. Input material: blood. The chain carries TRBV12-3 or TRBV12-4 and TRBJ2-7; perhaps D is TRBD1 or TRBD2 (7 bases each). This receptor was taken from a woman under 30 with Graves' hyperthyroidism. CDR3 amino acids: CASGEGAGYEQYF. For the CDR3, the DNA is TGTGCCAGCGGGGAGGGGGCGGGCTACGAGCAGTACTTC.